This T cell receptor (beta chain) was observed in a study of T cells in Graves' hyperthyroidism and ophthalmopathy. TCR beta CDR3 regions were amplified from RNA. Carried out on the TCR CDR3, a first-round RT-PCR used the HTBI primer set. Using its own MiXCR run on the multiplex PCR reads, TCRdb lists one record per CDR3 protein. Here the sample spans around 600,000 distinct CDR3 sequences, about 14% being singletons. With duration under 3 months, ophthalmopathy was active: Clinical Activity Score at least 3, NOSPECS at least 4. Clinical symptoms, serum thyroxine and TRAb, thyroid ultrasound and orbital computed tomography were used for the diagnoses. This clonotype was found many times. The sequenced sample was blood. The source is a woman in her fifties or sixties with Graves' ophthalmopathy.

In DNA, the CDR3 is TGTGCCAGCAGCCCCCTCAGGGTCCCGAACACTGAAGCTTTCTTT. Residues: CASSPLRVPNTEAFF. J is TRBJ1-1 and V is TRBV28; D perhaps matches TRBD1 (5 bases). This CDR3 comprises 15 residues. Trimming took 6 bases from V and 1 from J, leaving 15 bases between them. The germline gives CDR1 MDHEN, CDR2 SYDVKM.